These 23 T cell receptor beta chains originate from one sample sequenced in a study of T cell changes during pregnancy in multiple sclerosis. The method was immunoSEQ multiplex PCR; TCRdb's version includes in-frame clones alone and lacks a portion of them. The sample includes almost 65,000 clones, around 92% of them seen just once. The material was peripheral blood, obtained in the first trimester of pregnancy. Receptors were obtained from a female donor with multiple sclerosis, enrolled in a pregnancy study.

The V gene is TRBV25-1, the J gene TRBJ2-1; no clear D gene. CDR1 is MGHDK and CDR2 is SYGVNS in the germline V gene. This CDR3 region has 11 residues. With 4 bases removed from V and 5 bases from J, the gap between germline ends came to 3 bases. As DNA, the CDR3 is TGTGCCAGCAGTGTCGACAATGAGCAGTTCTTC. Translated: CASSVDNEQFF.

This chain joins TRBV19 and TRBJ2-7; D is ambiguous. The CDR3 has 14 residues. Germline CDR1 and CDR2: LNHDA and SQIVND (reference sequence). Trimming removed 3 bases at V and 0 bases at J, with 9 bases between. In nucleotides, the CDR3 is TGTGCCAGTAGTATTCACTTATACTCCTACGAGCAGTACTTC. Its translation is CASSIHLYSYEQYF.

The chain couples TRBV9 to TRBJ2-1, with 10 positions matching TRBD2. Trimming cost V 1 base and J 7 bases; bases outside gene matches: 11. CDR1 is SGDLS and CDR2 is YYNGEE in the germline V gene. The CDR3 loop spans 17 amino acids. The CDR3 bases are TGTGCCAGCAGCGTACTTTTGGGGAGCGGGAGGGGGAATGAGCAGTTCTTC. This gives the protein CASSVLLGSGRGNEQFF.

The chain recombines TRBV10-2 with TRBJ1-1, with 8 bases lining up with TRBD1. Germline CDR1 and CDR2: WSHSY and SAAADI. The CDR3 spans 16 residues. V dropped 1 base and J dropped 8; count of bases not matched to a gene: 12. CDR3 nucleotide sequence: TGCGCCAGCAGTGAGTGGTATTTGACAGGGGTGGAAGAAGCTTTCTTT. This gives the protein CASSEWYLTGVEEAFF.

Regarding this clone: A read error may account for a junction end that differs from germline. The CDR3 sequence is CASSAIDSGKSNKQFF. The CDR3 coding sequence is TGTGCCAGCAGCGCAATTGATAGCGGGAAGTCCAATAAGCAGTTCTTC. The V gene is TRBV7-2, the J gene TRBJ2-1, with 8 bases aligning to TRBD2. The germline CDR1 and CDR2 sequences are SGHTA and FQGNSA. The CDR3 contains 16 residues.

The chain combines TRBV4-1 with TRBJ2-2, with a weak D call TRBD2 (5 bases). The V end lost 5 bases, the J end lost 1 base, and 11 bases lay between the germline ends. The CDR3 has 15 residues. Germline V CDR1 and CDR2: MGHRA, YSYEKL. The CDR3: CASSIEGQNTGELFF. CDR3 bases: TGCGCCAGCAGCATTGAGGGCCAGAACACCGGGGAGCTGTTTTTT.

The CDR3 DNA reads TGCGCCAGCAGCTTGGGGGCGGGAGTTTACTTC. Translating gives CASSLGAGVYF. The chain carries TRBV5-1 and TRBJ2-5; 7 bases match TRBD2. V lost 0 bases to trimming and J lost 14 bases; unmatched junction nucleotides: 4. The CDR3 runs to 11 residues. CDR1 is SGHRS and CDR2 is YFSETQ in the germline V gene.

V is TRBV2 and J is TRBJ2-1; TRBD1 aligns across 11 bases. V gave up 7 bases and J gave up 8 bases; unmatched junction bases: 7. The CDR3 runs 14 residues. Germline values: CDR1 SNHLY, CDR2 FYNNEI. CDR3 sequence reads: CASTGTGGFDEQFF. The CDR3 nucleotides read TGTGCCAGCACCGGGACAGGGGGATTCGATGAGCAGTTCTTC.

The CDR3 sequence is CASRGLAGGVDEQFF. The CDR3, as DNA: TGCGCCAGCAGGGGGCTAGCGGGAGGGGTCGATGAGCAGTTCTTC. This chain links TRBV4-1 with TRBJ2-1, with 12 bases lining up with TRBD2. The CDR3 loop spans 15 amino acids. V shed 6 bases and J 8 bases; nucleotides not matched to a gene: 8. Per the germline V gene, CDR1 is MGHRA and CDR2 is YSYEKL.

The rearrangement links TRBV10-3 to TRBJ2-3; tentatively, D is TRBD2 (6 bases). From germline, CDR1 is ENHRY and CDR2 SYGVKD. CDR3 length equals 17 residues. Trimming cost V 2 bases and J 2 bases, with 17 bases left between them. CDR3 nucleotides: TGTGCCATCAGTGAGCGAGCTGGGGGGTCCTTCACAGATACGCAGTATTTT. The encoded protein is CAISERAGGSFTDTQYF.

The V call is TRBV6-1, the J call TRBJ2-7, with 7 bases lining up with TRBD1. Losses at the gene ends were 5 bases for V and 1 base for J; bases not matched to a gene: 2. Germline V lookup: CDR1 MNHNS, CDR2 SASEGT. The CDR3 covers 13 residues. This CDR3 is CASSTGASYEQYF. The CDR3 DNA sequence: TGTGCCAGCAGTACAGGGGCGTCCTACGAGCAGTACTTC.

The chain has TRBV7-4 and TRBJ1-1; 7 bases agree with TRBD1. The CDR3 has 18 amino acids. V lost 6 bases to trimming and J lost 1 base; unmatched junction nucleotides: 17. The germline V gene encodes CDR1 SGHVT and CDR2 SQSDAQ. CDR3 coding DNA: TGTGCCAGCAGTTCTACACAGGGGCTCCAGACCGGGAACACTGAAGCTTTCTTT. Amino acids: CASSSTQGLQTGNTEAFF.

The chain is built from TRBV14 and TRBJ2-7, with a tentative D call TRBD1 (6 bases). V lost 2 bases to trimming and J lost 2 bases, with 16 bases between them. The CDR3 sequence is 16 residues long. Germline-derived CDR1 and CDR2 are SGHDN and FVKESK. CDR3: CASSQFNPQGTYEQYF. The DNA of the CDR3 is TGTGCCAGCAGCCAATTCAATCCACAGGGTACCTACGAGCAGTACTTC.

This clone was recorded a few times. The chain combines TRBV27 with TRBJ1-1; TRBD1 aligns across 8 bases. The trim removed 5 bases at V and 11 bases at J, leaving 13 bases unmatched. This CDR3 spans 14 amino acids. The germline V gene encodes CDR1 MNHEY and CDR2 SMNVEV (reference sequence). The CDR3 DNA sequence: TGTGCCAGCAGTGAGAACAATCAGGGGGCAGGGGCTTTCTTT. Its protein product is CASSENNQGAGAFF.

CDR3 bases: TGCGCCAGCAGCTTGGCCGTAAGAATTTTTGGACAGGCGAATCCAACTAATGAAAAACTGTTTTTT. Translation gives CASSLAVRIFGQANPTNEKLFF. V gene TRBV5-1 combines with J gene TRBJ1-4; 7 bases are shared with TRBD1. CDR1 is SGHRS and CDR2 is YFSETQ in the germline V gene. This CDR3 is 22 amino acids long. J lost 0 bases, V lost 0 bases, and 20 bases had no gene match.

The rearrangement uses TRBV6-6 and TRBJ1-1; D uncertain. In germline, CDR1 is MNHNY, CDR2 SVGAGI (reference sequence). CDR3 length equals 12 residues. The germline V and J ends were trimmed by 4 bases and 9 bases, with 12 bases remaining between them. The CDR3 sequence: CASSSQAPKAFF. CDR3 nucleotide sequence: TGTGCCAGCAGTTCTCAGGCCCCGAAAGCTTTCTTT.

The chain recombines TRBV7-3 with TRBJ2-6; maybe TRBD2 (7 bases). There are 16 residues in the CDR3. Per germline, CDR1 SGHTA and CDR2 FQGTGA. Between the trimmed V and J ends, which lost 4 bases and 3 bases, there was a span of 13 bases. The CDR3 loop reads CASSSSGEGGANVLTF. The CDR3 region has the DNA TGTGCCAGCAGCTCCTCAGGGGAGGGTGGGGCCAACGTCCTGACTTTC.

CDR3 DNA sequence: TGTGCCAGCAGCAACACAAGGTCCGGGAGGACCTCTTTTAGGTTTGAGCAGTACTTC. Its translation is CASSNTRSGRTSFRFEQYF. The chain has TRBV7-2 and TRBJ2-7; 7 bases are a match to TRBD2. CDR3 length equals 19 residues. Trimming cost V 5 bases and J 7 bases; bases outside gene matches: 26. Germline CDR1 SGHTA, CDR2 FQGNSA.

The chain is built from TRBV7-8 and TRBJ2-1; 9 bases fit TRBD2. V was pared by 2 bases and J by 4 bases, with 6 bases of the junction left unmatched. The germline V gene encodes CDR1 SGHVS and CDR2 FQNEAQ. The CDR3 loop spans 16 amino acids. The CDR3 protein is CASSLYGAGGYNEQFF. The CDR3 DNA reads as TGTGCCAGCAGCTTATACGGGGCGGGAGGGTACAATGAGCAGTTCTTC.

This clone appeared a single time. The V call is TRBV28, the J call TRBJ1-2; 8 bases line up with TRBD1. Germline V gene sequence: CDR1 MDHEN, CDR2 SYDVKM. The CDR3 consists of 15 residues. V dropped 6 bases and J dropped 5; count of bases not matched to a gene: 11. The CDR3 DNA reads TGTGCCAGCAGGTCGGGATCAGGGGGCGGTTATGGCTACACCTTC. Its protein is CASRSGSGGGYGYTF.

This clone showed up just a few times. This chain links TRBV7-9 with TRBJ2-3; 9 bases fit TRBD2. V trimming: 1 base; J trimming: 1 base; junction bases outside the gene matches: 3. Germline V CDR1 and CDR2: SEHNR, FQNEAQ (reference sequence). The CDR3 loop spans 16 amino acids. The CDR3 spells CASSLEGGRGTDTQYF. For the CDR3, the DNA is TGTGCCAGCAGCTTAGAGGGCGGGAGGGGCACAGATACGCAGTATTTT.

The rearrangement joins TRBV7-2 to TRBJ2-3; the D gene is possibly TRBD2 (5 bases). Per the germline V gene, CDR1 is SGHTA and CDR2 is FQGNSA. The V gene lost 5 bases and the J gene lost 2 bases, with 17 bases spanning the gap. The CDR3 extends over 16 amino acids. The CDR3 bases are TGTGCCAGCAGCAGCCGGACTTCTCCCCTCACAGATACGCAGTATTTT. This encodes CASSSRTSPLTDTQYF.

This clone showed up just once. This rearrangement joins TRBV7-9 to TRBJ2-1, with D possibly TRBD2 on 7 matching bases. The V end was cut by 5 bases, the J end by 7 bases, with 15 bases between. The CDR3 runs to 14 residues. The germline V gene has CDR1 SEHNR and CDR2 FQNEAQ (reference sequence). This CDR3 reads CASSLGGTINEQFF. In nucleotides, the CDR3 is TGTGCCAGCAGCCTAGGGGGGACTATTAATGAGCAGTTCTTC.